This T cell receptor beta chain originates from a study of T cell changes during pregnancy in multiple sclerosis. The V end was cut by 4 bases, the J end by 2 bases, with 10 bases between. The CDR3 runs to 14 residues. The germline gives CDR1 MNHEY, CDR2 SMNVEV (reference sequence). The assay was immunoSEQ multiplex PCR, and TCRdb's table has in-frame clones only and misses some. The sample lists 30,000 or so clones, roughly 87% seen once, with roughly 10% in the top ten. The sequence came from a female donor with multiple sclerosis, enrolled in a pregnancy study. This chain connects TRBV27 to TRBJ2-3, with a weak D call TRBD2 (5 bases). Here the sequenced sample was CD8+ T cells from peripheral blood mononuclear cells, taken in the first trimester of pregnancy. The CDR3 bases are TGTGCCAGCAGTTGGAGGCAGATCACAGATACGCAGTATTTT. This gives the protein CASSWRQITDTQYF.